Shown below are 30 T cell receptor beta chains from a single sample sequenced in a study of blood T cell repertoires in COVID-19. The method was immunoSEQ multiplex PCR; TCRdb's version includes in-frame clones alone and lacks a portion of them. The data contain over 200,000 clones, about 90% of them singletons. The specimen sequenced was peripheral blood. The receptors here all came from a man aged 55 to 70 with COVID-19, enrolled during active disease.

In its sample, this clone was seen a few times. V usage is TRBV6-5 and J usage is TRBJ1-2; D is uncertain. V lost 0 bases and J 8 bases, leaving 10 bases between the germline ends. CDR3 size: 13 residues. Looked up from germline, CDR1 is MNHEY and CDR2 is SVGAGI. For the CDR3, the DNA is TGTGCCAGCAGTTACTCGTCAGACACCGGCTACACCTTC. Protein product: CASSYSSDTGYTF.

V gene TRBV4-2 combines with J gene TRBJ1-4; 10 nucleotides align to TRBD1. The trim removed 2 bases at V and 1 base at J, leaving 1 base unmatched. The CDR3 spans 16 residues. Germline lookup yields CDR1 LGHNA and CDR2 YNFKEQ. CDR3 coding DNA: TGTGCCAGCAGCCAATGGGACAGGGGAACTAATGAAAAACTGTTTTTT. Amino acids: CASSQWDRGTNEKLFF.

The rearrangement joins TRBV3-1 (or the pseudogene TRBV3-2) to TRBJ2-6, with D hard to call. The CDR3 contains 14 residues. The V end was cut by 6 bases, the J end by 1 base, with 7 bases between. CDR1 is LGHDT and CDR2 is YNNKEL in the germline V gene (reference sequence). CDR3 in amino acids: CASRSSSGANVLTF. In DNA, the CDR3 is TGTGCCAGCAGATCGAGTTCTGGGGCCAACGTCCTGACTTTC.

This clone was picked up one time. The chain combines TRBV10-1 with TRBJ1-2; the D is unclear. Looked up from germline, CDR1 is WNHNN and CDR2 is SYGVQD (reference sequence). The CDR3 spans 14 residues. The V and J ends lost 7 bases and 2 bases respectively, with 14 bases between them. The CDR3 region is CASIPNSGNYGYTF. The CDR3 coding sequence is TGCGCCAGCATCCCAAATTCGGGGAACTATGGCTACACCTTC.

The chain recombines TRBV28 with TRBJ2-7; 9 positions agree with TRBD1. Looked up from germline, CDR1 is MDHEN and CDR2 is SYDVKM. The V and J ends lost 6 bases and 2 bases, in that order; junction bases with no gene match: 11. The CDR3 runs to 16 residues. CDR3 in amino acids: CASRLRDRDRAYEQYF. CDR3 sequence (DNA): TGTGCCAGCAGGTTACGAGACCGGGACAGGGCCTACGAGCAGTACTTC.

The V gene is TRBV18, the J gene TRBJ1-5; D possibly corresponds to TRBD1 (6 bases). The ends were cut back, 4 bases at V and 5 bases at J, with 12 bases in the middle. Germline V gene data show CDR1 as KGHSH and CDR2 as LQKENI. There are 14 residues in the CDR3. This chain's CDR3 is CASSLGGPDQPQHF. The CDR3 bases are TGTGCCAGCTCACTTGGGGGCCCGGATCAGCCCCAGCATTTT.

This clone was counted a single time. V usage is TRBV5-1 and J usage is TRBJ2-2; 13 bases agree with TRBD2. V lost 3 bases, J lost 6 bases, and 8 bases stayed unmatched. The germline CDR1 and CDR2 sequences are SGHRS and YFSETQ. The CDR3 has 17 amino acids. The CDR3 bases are TGCGCCAGCAGCTCACCGACGACTAGCGGGAGGTCCGGGGAGCTGTTTTTT. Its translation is CASSSPTTSGRSGELFF.

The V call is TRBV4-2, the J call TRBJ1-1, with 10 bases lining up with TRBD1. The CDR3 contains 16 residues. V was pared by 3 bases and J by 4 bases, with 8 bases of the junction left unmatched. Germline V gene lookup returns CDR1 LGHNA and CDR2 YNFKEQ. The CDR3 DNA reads TGTGCCAGCAGCCAGGGTGACAGGGGGCGAGTCACTGAAGCTTTCTTT. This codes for CASSQGDRGRVTEAFF.

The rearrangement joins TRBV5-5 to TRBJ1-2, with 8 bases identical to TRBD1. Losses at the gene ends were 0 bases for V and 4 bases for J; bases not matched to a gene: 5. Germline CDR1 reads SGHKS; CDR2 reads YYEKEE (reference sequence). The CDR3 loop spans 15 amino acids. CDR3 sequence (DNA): TGTGCCAGCAGCTTGGGACAGGGGATGGTCTATGGCTACACCTTC. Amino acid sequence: CASSLGQGMVYGYTF.

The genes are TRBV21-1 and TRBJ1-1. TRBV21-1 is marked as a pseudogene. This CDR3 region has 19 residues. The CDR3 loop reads CASSSKRGGGARSNTEAFF. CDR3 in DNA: TGTGCCAGCAGCAGCAAGAGAGGGGGGGGCGCTCGGTCGAATACTGAAGCTTTCTTT.

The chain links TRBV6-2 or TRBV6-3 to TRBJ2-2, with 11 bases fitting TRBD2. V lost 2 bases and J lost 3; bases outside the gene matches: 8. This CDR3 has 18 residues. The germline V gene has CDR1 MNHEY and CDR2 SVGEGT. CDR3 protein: CASSYEGISGRDTGELFF. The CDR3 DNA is TGTGCCAGCAGTTACGAGGGGATTAGCGGGAGGGACACCGGGGAGCTGTTTTTT.

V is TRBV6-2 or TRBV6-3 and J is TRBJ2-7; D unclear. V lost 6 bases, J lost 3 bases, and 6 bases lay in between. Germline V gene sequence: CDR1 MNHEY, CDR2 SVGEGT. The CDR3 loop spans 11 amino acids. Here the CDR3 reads CASSRYYEQYF. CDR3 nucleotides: TGTGCCAGCAGCCGCTACTACGAGCAGTACTTC.

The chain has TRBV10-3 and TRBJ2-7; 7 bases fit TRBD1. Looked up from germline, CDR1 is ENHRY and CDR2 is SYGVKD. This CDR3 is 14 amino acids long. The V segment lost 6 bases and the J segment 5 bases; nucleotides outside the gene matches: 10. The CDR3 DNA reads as TGTGCCATCAGCCTGGGACAGCCGAGCGACGAGCAGTACTTC. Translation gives CAISLGQPSDEQYF.

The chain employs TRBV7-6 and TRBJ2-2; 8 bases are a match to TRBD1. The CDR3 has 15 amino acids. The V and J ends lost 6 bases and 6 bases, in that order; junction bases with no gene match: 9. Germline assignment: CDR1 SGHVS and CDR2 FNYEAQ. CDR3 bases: TGTGCCAGCAGAAGAGACAGGGGACCCTCCGGGGAGCTGTTTTTT. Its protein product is CASRRDRGPSGELFF.

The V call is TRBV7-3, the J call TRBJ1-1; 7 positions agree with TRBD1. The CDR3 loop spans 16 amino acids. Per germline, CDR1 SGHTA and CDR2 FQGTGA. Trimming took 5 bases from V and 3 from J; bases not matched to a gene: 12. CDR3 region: CASSPTPPGQHTEAFF. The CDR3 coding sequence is TGTGCCAGCAGCCCCACTCCCCCGGGACAGCACACTGAAGCTTTCTTT.

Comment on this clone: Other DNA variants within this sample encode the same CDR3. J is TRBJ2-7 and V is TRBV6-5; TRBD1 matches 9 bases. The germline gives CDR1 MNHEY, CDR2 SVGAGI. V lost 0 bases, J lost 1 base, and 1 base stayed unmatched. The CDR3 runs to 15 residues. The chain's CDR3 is CASSYSGTGSYEQYF. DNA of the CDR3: TGTGCCAGCAGTTACTCCGGGACAGGGTCCTACGAGCAGTACTTC.

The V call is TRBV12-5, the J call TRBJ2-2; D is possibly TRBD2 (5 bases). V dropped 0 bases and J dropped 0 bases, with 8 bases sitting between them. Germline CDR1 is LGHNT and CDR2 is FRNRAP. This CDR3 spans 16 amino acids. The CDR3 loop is CASGLVADPNTGELFF. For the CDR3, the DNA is TGTGCTAGTGGTTTGGTAGCGGATCCGAACACCGGGGAGCTGTTTTTT.

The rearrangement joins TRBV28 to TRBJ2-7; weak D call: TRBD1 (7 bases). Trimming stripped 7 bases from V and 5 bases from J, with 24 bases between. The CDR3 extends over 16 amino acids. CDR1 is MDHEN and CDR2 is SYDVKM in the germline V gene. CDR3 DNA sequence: TGTGCCAGCAACCTCCGTGGGGCGGGACAGTTAAACGAGCAGTACTTC. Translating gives CASNLRGAGQLNEQYF.

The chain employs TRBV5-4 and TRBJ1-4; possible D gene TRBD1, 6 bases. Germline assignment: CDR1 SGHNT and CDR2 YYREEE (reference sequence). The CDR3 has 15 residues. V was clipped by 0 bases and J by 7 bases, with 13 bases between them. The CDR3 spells CASSLVPGAGEKLFF. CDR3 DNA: TGTGCCAGCAGCTTGGTGCCAGGGGCTGGTGAAAAACTGTTTTTT.

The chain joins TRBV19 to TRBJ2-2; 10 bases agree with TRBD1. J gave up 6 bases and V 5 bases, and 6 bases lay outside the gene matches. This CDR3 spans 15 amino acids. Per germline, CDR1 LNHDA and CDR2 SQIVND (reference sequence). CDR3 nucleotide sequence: TGTGCCAGTAGTCTGACAGGGGGCCCCGCCGGGGAGCTGTTTTTT. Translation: CASSLTGGPAGELFF. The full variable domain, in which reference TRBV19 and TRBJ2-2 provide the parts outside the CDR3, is DGGITQSPKYLFRKEGQNVTLSCEQNLNHDAMYWYRQDPGQGLRLIYYSQIVNDFQKGDIAEGYSVSREKKESFPLTVTSAQKNPTAFYLCASSLTGGPAGELFFGEGSRLTVL.

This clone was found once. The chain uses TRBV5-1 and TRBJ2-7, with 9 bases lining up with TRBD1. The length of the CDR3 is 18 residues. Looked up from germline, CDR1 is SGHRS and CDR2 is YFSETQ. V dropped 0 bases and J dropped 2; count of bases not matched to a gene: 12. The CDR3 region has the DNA TGCGCCAGCAGCTTGGCACTCCTGCCGGGACAGGGTCCCTACGAGCAGTACTTC. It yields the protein CASSLALLPGQGPYEQYF.

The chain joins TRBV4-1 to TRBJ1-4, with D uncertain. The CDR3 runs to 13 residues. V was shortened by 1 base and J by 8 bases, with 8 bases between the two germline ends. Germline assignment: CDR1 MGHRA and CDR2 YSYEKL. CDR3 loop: CASSQVQVEKLFF. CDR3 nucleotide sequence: TGCGCCAGCAGCCAAGTTCAGGTCGAAAAACTGTTTTTT.

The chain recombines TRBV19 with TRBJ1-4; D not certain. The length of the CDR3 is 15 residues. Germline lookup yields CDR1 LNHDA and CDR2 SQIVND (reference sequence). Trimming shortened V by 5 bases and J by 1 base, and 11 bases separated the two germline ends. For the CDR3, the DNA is TGTGCCAGTAGTGGGCCCGTAGTAACTAATGAAAAACTGTTTTTT. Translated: CASSGPVVTNEKLFF.

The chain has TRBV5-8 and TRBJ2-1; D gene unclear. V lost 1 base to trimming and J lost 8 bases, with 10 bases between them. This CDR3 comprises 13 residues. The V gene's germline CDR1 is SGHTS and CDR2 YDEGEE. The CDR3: CASSLSGVYEQFF. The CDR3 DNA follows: TGTGCCAGCAGCTTGTCGGGTGTATATGAGCAGTTCTTC.

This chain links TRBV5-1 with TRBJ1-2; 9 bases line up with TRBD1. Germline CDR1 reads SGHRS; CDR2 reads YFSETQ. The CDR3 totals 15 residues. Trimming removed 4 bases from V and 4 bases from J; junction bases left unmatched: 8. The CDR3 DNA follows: TGCGCCAGCAGCCTAGAGGGACAGGGCTCCTATGGCTACACCTTC. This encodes CASSLEGQGSYGYTF.

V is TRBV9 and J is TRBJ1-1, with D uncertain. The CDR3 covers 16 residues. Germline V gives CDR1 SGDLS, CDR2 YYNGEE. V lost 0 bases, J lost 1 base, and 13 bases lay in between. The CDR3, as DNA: TGTGCCAGCAGCGTAGGTCCGGGTTGGAAGAACACTGAAGCTTTCTTT. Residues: CASSVGPGWKNTEAFF.

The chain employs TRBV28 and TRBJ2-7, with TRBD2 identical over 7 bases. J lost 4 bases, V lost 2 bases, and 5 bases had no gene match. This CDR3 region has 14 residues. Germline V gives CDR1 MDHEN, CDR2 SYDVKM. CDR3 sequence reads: CASSLRTSTYEQYF. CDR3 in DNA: TGTGCCAGCAGTTTACGGACTAGTACTTACGAGCAGTACTTC.

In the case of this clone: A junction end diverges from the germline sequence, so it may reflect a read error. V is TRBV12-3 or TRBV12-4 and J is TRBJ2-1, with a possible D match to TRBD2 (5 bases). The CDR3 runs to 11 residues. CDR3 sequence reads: CASSRTGNAVF. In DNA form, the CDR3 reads TGTGCCAGCAGTAGGACGGGAAATGCGGTCTTC.

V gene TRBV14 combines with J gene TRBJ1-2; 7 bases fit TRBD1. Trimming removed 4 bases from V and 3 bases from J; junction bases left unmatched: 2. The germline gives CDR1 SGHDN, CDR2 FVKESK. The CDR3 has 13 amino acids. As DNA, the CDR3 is TGTGCCAGCAGCCCCCAGGGGGACTATGGCTACACCTTC. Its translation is CASSPQGDYGYTF.

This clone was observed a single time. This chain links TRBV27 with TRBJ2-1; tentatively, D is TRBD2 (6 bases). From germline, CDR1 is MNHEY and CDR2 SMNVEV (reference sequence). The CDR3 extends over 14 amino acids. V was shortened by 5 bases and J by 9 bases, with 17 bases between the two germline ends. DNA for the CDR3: TGTGCCAGCAGTCCCAGCGTGGGGGGTGGTGAGCAGTTCTTC. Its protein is CASSPSVGGGEQFF.